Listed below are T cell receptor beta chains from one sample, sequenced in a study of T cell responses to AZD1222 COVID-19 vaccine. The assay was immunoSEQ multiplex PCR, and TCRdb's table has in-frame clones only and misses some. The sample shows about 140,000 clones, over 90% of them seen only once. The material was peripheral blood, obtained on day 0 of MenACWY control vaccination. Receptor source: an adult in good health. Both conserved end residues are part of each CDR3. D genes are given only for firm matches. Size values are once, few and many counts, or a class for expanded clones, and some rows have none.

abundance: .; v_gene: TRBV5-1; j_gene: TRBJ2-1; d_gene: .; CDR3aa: CASSPAGVYNEQFF; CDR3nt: TGCGCCAGCAGCCCCGCAGGTGTTTACAATGAGCAGTTCTTC
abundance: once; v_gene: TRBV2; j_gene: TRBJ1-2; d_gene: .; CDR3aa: CASSHKGFGYTF; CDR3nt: TGTGCCAGCAGTCATAAAGGTTTTGGCTACACCTTC
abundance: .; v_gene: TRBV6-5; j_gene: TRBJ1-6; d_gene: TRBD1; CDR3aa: CASSRTGAVSPLHF; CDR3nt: TGTGCCAGCAGCAGGACAGGGGCCGTTTCACCCCTCCACTTT
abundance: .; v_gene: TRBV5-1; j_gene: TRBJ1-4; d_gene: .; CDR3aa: CASSEIGSRGHEKLFF; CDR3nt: TGCGCCAGCAGCGAAATAGGTTCCAGGGGCCATGAAAAACTGTTTTTT
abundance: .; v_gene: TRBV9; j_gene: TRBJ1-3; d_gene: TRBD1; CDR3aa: CASSVGDRASGNTIYF; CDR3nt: TGTGCCAGCAGCGTAGGGGACAGGGCCTCTGGAAACACCATATATTTT
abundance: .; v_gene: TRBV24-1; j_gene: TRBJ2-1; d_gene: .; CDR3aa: CATRGTSNEQFF; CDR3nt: TGTGCCACCAGGGGGACTTCAAATGAGCAGTTCTTC
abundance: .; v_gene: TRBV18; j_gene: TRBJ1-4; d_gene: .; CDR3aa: CASSPPNSNEKLFF; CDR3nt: TGTGCCAGCTCACCACCGAACAGTAATGAAAAACTGTTTTTT
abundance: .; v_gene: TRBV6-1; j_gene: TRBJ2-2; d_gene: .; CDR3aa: CASSEEQGFGGELFF; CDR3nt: TGTGCCAGCAGTGAAGAGCAGGGGTTCGGCGGGGAGCTGTTTTTT
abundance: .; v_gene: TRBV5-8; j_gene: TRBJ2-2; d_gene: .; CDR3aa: CASSFGSDTGELFF; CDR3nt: TGTGCCAGCAGCTTTGGGAGCGACACCGGGGAGCTGTTTTTT
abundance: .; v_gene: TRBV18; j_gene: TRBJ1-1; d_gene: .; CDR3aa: CASSLKSDRRNTEAFF; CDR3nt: TGTGCCAGCTCACTAAAATCGGACAGACGGAACACTGAAGCTTTCTTT
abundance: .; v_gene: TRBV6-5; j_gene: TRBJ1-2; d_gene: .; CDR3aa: CASRRTGLANYGYTF; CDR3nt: TGTGCCAGCAGACGAACAGGTTTAGCTAACTATGGCTACACCTTC
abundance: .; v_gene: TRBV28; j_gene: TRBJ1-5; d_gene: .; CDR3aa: CASSDKNQPQHF; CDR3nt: TGTGCCAGCAGTGACAAAAATCAGCCCCAGCATTTT
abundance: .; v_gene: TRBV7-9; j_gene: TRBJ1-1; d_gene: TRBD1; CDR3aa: CASRRTGLNTEAFF; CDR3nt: TGTGCCAGCAGGAGGACAGGGCTGAACACTGAAGCTTTCTTT
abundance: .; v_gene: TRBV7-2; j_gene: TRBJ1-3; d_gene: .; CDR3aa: CASSLGRNTIYF; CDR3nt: TGTGCCAGCAGCTTAGGTCGAAACACCATATATTTT
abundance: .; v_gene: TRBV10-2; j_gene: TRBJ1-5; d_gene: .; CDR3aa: CASSHGRGVDQPQHF; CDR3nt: TGCGCCAGCAGTCACGGCAGGGGAGTAGATCAGCCCCAGCATTTT
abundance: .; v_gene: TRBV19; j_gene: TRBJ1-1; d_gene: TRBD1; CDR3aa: CASTRMDRGPSEAFF; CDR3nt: TGTGCCAGTACCAGAATGGACAGGGGGCCTTCTGAAGCTTTCTTT
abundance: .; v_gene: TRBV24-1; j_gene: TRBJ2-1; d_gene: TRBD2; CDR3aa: CATSDSASSGNNEQFF; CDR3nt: TGTGCCACCAGTGATTCGGCCTCTAGCGGGAATAATGAGCAGTTCTTC
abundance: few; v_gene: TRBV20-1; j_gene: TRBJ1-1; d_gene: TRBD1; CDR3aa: CSASWTGVGTEAFF; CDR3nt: TGCAGTGCTAGTTGGACAGGAGTGGGGACTGAAGCTTTCTTT
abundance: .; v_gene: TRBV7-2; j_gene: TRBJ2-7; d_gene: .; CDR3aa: CASSLELRARSYEQYF; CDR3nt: TGTGCCAGCAGCTTAGAGCTGCGGGCCCGCTCCTACGAGCAGTACTTC
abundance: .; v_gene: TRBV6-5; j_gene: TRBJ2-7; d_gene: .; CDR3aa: CASRRDTQGEQYF; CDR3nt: TGTGCCAGCAGAAGGGACACTCAAGGCGAGCAGTACTTC
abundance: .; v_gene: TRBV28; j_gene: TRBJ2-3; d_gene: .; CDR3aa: CASSLGGSSTDTQYF; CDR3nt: TGTGCCAGCAGTTTAGGGGGAAGTAGTACAGATACGCAGTATTTT
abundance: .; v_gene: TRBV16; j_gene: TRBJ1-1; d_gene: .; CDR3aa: CASNKLQGNTEAFF; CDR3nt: TGTGCCAGCAACAAATTGCAGGGGAACACTGAAGCTTTCTTT
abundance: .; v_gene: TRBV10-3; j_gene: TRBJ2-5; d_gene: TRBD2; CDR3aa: CASQRGGLETQYF; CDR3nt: TGTGCCTCCCAACGGGGGGGCCTGGAGACCCAGTACTTC
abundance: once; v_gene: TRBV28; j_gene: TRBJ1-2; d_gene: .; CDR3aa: CASRTGRASYGYTF; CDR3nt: TGTGCCAGCAGAACCGGCCGGGCCTCCTATGGCTACACCTTC
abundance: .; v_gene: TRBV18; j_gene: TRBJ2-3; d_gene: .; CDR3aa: CASSPPDRGRTDTQYF; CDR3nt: TGTGCCAGCTCACCACCGGACCGAGGTCGTACAGATACGCAGTATTTT
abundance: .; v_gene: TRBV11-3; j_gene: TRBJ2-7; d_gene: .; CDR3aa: CASSLEGKTYEQYF; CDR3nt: TGTGCCAGCAGCTTGGAGGGAAAGACCTACGAGCAGTACTTC
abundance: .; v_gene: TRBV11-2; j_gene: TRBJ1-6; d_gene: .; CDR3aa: CASSLDGGSPLHF; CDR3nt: TGTGCCAGCAGCTTAGATGGGGGATCACCCCTCCACTTT
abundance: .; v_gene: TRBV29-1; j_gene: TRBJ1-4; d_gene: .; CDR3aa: CSTRLNTNEKLFF; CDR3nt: TGCAGCACACGACTGAATACTAATGAAAAACTGTTTTTT
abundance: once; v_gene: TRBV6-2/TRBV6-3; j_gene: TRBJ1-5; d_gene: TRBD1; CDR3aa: CASSQRQGARQPQHF; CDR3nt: TGTGCCAGCAGTCAACGACAGGGGGCTCGACAGCCCCAGCATTTT
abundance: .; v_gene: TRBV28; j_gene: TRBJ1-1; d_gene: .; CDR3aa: CASKQPRLNTEAFF; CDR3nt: TGTGCCAGCAAACAACCTCGGCTGAACACTGAAGCTTTCTTT
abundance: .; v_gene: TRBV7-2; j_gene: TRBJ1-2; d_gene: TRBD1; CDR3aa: CASSPMGTGSNGYTF; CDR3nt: TGTGCCAGCAGCCCAATGGGGACAGGGTCCAATGGCTACACCTTC
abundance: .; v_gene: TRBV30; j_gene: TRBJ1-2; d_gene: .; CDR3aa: CAWSVGRAHYGYTF; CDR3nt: TGTGCCTGGAGTGTAGGCAGGGCCCACTATGGCTACACCTTC
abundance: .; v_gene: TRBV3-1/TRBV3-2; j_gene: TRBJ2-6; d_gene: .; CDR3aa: CASRPSSGANVLTF; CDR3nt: TGTGCCAGCAGGCCTAGCTCTGGGGCCAACGTCCTGACTTTC
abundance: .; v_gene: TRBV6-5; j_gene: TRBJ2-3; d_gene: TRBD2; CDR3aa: CASSYGLAASTDTQYF; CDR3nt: TGTGCCAGCAGTTACGGACTAGCGGCTAGCACAGATACGCAGTATTTT
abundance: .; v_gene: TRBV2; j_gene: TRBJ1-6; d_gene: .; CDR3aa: CASIRGSYNSPLHF; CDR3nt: TGTGCCAGCATCCGGGGGTCCTATAATTCACCCCTCCACTTT
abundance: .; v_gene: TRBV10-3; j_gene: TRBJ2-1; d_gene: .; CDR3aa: CAISPDGAENNEQFF; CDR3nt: TGTGCCATCAGCCCAGATGGGGCGGAAAACAATGAGCAGTTCTTC
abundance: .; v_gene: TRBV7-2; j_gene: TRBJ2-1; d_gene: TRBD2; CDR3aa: CASSPPGLAAYNEQFF; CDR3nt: TGTGCCAGCAGCCCGCCGGGACTAGCGGCGTACAATGAGCAGTTCTTC